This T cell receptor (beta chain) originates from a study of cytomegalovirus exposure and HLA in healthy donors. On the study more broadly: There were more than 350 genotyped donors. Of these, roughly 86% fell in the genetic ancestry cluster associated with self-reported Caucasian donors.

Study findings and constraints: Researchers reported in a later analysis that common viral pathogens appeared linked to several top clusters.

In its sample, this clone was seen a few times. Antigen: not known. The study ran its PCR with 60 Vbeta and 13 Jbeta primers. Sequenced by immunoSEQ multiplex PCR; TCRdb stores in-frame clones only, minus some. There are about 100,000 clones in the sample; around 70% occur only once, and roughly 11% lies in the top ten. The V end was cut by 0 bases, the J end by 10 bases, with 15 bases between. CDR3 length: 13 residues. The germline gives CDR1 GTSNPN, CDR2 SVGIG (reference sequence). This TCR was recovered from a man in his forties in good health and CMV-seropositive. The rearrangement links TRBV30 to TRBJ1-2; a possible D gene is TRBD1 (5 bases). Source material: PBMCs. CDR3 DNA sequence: TGTGCCTGGAGTGTCGAGAACAGGAACACCTACACCTTC. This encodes CAWSVENRNTYTF.